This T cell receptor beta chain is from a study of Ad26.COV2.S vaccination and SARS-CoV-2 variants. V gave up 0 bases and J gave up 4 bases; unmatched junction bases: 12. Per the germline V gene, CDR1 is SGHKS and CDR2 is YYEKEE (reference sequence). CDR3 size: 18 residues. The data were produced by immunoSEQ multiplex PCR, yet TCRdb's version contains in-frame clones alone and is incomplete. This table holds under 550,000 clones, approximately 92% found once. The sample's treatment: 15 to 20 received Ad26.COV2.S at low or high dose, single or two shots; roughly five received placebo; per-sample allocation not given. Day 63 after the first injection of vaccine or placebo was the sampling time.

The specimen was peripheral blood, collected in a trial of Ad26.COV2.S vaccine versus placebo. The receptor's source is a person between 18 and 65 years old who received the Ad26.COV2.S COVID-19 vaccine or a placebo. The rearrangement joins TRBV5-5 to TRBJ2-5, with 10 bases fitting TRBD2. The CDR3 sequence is CASSLAGASGSSRETQYF. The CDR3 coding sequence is TGTGCCAGCAGCTTGGCCGGGGCTAGCGGGAGTTCCAGAGAGACCCAGTACTTC.